The 19 T cell receptor beta chains reported below all come from one sample, sequenced in a study of OX40 agonist ivuxolimab in advanced cancers. Sequenced by immunoSEQ multiplex PCR; TCRdb stores in-frame clones only, minus some. Of tens of thousands of clones in the sample, less than 95% were seen once. The source material was CD4+ or CD8+ T cells sorted from blood, sampled in a trial of the OX40 agonist ivuxolimab. The receptors here all came from an adult with an advanced solid tumor such as melanoma, head and neck, liver or kidney cancer.

The genes are TRBV4-1 and TRBJ2-1; 8 bases fit TRBD2. Looked up from germline, CDR1 is MGHRA and CDR2 is YSYEKL. The CDR3 covers 14 residues. V was pared by 8 bases and J by 3 bases, with 6 bases of the junction left unmatched. The CDR3 protein is CASRGGLNYNEQFF. The DNA of the CDR3 is TGCGCCAGCCGGGGGGGACTAAACTACAATGAGCAGTTCTTC.

The chain joins TRBV7-8 to TRBJ2-3, with 8 bases matching TRBD1. The V gene end was trimmed by 5 bases and the J gene end by 0 bases; junction bases not matched to a gene: 10. Germline values: CDR1 SGHVS, CDR2 FQNEAQ. This CDR3 comprises 17 residues. CDR3 protein: CASSLPPGQVSTDTQYF. Written as DNA, the CDR3 is TGTGCCAGCAGCCTACCCCCGGGACAGGTTAGCACAGATACGCAGTATTTT.

This sequence joins TRBV11-2 and TRBJ1-1; D ambiguous. In germline, CDR1 is SGHAT, CDR2 FQNNGV. The CDR3 covers 13 residues. V was pared by 0 bases and J by 5 bases, with 7 bases between. The chain's CDR3 is CASSLELVTEAFF. The CDR3 coding sequence is TGTGCCAGCAGCTTAGAGTTGGTGACTGAAGCTTTCTTT.

V and J are TRBV27 and TRBJ2-1; the D gene is possibly TRBD1 (6 bases). The CDR3 is 16 residues long. Trimming left V 5 bases short and J 9 bases short, with 23 bases between. Germline V lookup: CDR1 MNHEY, CDR2 SMNVEV (reference sequence). CDR3 region: CASSPISGERFGEQFF. The CDR3 nucleotides are TGTGCCAGCAGTCCGATCTCAGGGGAAAGGTTTGGTGAGCAGTTCTTC.

The chain has TRBV4-1 and TRBJ2-7; the D gene is possibly TRBD2 (6 bases). CDR1 is MGHRA and CDR2 is YSYEKL in the germline V gene. The CDR3 runs to 13 residues. The germline V and J ends were trimmed by 2 bases and 3 bases, with 8 bases remaining between them. DNA of the CDR3: TGCGCCAGCAGCCAAACTAGCAACTACGAGCAGTACTTC. Translated: CASSQTSNYEQYF.

V usage is TRBV5-1 and J usage is TRBJ2-7, with TRBD2 matching 8 bases. Germline V gene lookup returns CDR1 SGHRS and CDR2 YFSETQ. J gave up 3 bases and V 6 bases, and 5 bases lay outside the gene matches. The CDR3 has 13 amino acids. CDR3 residues: CASTPGGHYEQYF. The CDR3 nucleotides are TGCGCCAGCACCCCGGGGGGGCACTACGAGCAGTACTTC.

This clone was found once. This chain uses TRBV5-6 with TRBJ2-1; no firm D call. Germline V gene data show CDR1 as SGHDT and CDR2 as YYEEEE. V was cut by 4 bases and J by 0 bases, with 11 bases left in between. This CDR3 region has 15 residues. CDR3 amino acids: CASSPQSSSYNEQFF. The CDR3, as DNA: TGTGCCAGCAGCCCTCAGTCGAGCTCCTACAATGAGCAGTTCTTC.

CDR3 in DNA: TGTGCCAGCAGCCCTGGGGGTCAGGGACTGGATGAGCAGTTCTTC. Translating it yields CASSPGGQGLDEQFF. The gene calls are TRBV5-4 and TRBJ2-1; a weak D match, TRBD2 (6 bases). This CDR3 contains 15 residues. The V gene's germline CDR1 is SGHNT and CDR2 YYREEE (reference sequence). With 4 bases removed from V and 8 bases from J, the gap between germline ends came to 19 bases.

This clone was detected only once. This rearrangement joins TRBV28 to TRBJ2-3, with 10 bases fitting TRBD1. The trim removed 5 bases at V and 4 bases at J, leaving 9 bases unmatched. The CDR3 is 16 amino acids. CDR1 is MDHEN, CDR2 SYDVKM, per germline. CDR3 in DNA: TGTGCCAGCAGTGGAACCGGGACAGGGGACGCAGATACGCAGTATTTT. It specifies CASSGTGTGDADTQYF.

The rearrangement links TRBV10-2 to TRBJ2-7; maybe TRBD1 (6 bases). V lost 6 bases and J 4 bases, leaving 13 bases between the germline ends. Germline CDR1 reads WSHSY; CDR2 reads SAAADI. The CDR3 is made up of 13 amino acids. CDR3 residues: CASREAGVYEQYF. For the CDR3, the DNA is TGCGCCAGCAGGGAGGCAGGGGTATACGAGCAGTACTTC.

The V gene is TRBV10-3, the J gene TRBJ2-5, with D unresolved. The CDR3 is 13 amino acids. Germline assignment: CDR1 ENHRY and CDR2 SYGVKD. The ends were cut back, 3 bases at V and 3 bases at J, with 8 bases in the middle. CDR3 nucleotides: TGTGCCATCAGTGACGACCAAAAAGAGACCCAGTACTTC. It specifies CAISDDQKETQYF.

CDR3 nucleotides: TGTGCCAGTAGTATACGAGCTAGCGTCGAGCAGTTCTTC. Translated, it gives CASSIRASVEQFF. The chain combines TRBV19 with TRBJ2-1, with a possible D match to TRBD2 (6 bases). The V gene's germline CDR1 is LNHDA and CDR2 SQIVND (reference sequence). This CDR3 is 13 amino acids long. V was shortened by 2 bases and J by 10 bases, with 12 bases between the two germline ends. Using reference TRBV19 and TRBJ2-1 for the parts outside the CDR3, the full variable domain is DGGITQSPKYLFRKEGQNVTLSCEQNLNHDAMYWYRQDPGQGLRLIYYSQIVNDFQKGDIAEGYSVSREKKESFPLTVTSAQKNPTAFYLCASSIRASVEQFFGPGTRLTVL.

CDR3 sequence reads: CASSLDTDPNEKLFF. The DNA for the CDR3 is TGTGCCAGCAGCTTAGATACAGACCCAAATGAAAAACTGTTTTTT. V and J are TRBV11-2 and TRBJ1-4; D not certain. The CDR3 spans 15 residues. The ends were cut back, 0 bases at V and 5 bases at J, with 10 bases in the middle. Germline CDR1 reads SGHAT; CDR2 reads FQNNGV.

The chain couples TRBV7-9 to TRBJ2-2, with 10 bases fitting TRBD2. The V and J ends lost 2 bases and 5 bases, in that order; junction bases with no gene match: 5. Germline CDR1 SEHNR, CDR2 FQNEAQ (reference sequence). The CDR3 sequence is 16 residues long. The CDR3 bases are TGTGCCAGCAGCTTATGGGCTAGCGGGAGAACCGGGGAGCTGTTTTTT. Protein product: CASSLWASGRTGELFF.

The genes are TRBV21-1 and TRBJ1-1. TRBV21-1 has pseudogene status. CDR3 length: 14 residues. The CDR3 nucleotides are TGTGCCAGCACCCGCCTGGGTACGAACACTGAAGCTTTCTTT. Encoded protein: CASTRLGTNTEAFF.

This sequence joins TRBV27 and TRBJ2-2; 9 bases map to TRBD1. The CDR3 length is 13 residues. The V gene end was trimmed by 8 bases and the J gene end by 5 bases; junction bases not matched to a gene: 3. CDR1 MNHEY and CDR2 SMNVEV come from the germline V gene (reference sequence). DNA for the CDR3: TGTGCCAGCGGGGACAGGGCAACCGGGGAGCTGTTTTTT. The encoded protein is CASGDRATGELFF.

The DNA for the CDR3 is TGTGCCAGCAGTTTAGACGGCGGATCCACAGATACGCAGTATTTT. Translation: CASSLDGGSTDTQYF. V usage is TRBV28 and J usage is TRBJ2-3; D is undetermined. From germline, CDR1 is MDHEN and CDR2 SYDVKM. The CDR3 covers 15 residues. Trimming took 2 bases from V and 2 from J, leaving 11 bases between them.

The chain joins TRBV15 to TRBJ1-5, with 10 bases that match TRBD1. The germline V gene encodes CDR1 LNHNV and CDR2 YYDKDF (reference sequence). Trimming at V came to 3 bases and at J to 5 bases, leaving 4 bases not matched to a gene. The CDR3 sequence is 15 residues long. The CDR3 protein is CATSRDRGAHQPQHF. The CDR3 DNA reads TGTGCCACCAGCAGGGACAGGGGGGCCCATCAGCCCCAGCATTTT.

The chain recombines TRBV19 with TRBJ2-7, with 8 positions matching TRBD1. V was clipped by 3 bases and J by 1 base; unmatched bases: 2. The CDR3 spans 14 residues. The V gene's germline CDR1 is LNHDA and CDR2 SQIVND (reference sequence). Here the CDR3 reads CASSMTGASYEQYF. CDR3 nucleotide sequence: TGTGCCAGTAGTATGACAGGGGCGTCCTACGAGCAGTACTTC.